This T cell receptor beta chain originates from a study of T cells in tumors after PD-1 blockade. Study details: A subset received ongoing vismodegib 150 mg daily alongside anti-PD-1 therapy. Peripheral blood samples averaged 36,536 unique clonotypes and 113,528 templates. Notes on the study in general: About 41% of tumor TCR clonotypes were also found in blood.

Regarding this clone: Its target is unknown.

The CDR3 sequence is 12 residues long. Deletions cut 4 bases from V and 8 bases from J, with 11 bases between. CDR1 LGHDT and CDR2 YNNKEL come from the germline V gene (reference sequence). Some clones are missing from TCRdb's copy, which holds only in-frame ones; the method was immunoSEQ multiplex PCR. Here the sample spans 61,000 or so clones, around three quarters being singletons. Material: PBMCs, obtained before anti-PD-1 treatment. This sequence originates from a human donor with basal cell carcinoma. The genes are TRBV3-1 (or the pseudogene TRBV3-2) and TRBJ1-2; D possibly corresponds to TRBD1 (6 bases). Here the CDR3 DNA reads TGTGCCAGCAGCCCACAGGGAGGAGGCTACACCTTC. This translates into CASSPQGGGYTF.